Listed here are 22 T cell receptor beta chains from one sample, sequenced in a study of identical twins. A single record per CDR3 protein comes from TCRdb applying MiXCR to the 5' RACE reads. Of about 690,000 distinct CDR3 sequences in the sample, 21% are singletons; the top ten hold more than 4%. These data also featured in a second study, about T cells expressing NK-cell markers.

The specimen was PBMCs. The source is a woman younger than 35 in good health.

The chain recombines TRBV12-3 or TRBV12-4 with TRBJ1-3; D perhaps matches TRBD1 (6 bases). The germline V and J ends were trimmed by 5 bases and 3 bases, with 14 bases remaining between them. CDR3 length: 15 residues. The CDR3 protein is CASSPNGQLGNTIYF. CDR3 bases: TGTGCCAGCAGTCCTAACGGACAGCTTGGAAACACCATATATTTT.

This clonotype was counted at least ten times. The gene calls are TRBV3-1 and TRBJ2-3; weak D call: TRBD2 (6 bases). This CDR3 is built from 15 residues. Germline V CDR1 and CDR2: LGHDT, YNNKEL (reference sequence). V lost 4 bases and J lost 6, with 17 bases in between. In nucleotides, the CDR3 is TGTGCCAGCAGCCCCGGGGTAGCGGCGGGGGATACGCAGTATTTT. This translates into CASSPGVAAGDTQYF.

This clonotype was seen a single time. The V and J genes are TRBV13 and TRBJ2-1; a weak D match, TRBD2 (6 bases). Trimming stripped 6 bases from V and 10 bases from J, with 22 bases between. Per the germline V gene, CDR1 is PRHDT and CDR2 is FYEKMQ (reference sequence). This CDR3 comprises 15 residues. As DNA, the CDR3 is TGTGCCAGCAGACGAACGGAGGGCGGGTTCCAAGAGCAGTTCTTC. Translated: CASRRTEGGFQEQFF.

This clonotype appeared many times. This chain links TRBV10-3 with TRBJ2-3; the D gene is possibly TRBD1 (6 bases). CDR1 ENHRY and CDR2 SYGVKD come from the germline V gene. CDR3 length: 14 residues. V was pared by 2 bases and J by 4 bases, with 10 bases between. In DNA form, the CDR3 reads TGTGCCATCAGTGAGCAGGGGCTGGCAGATACGCAGTATTTT. Its protein product is CAISEQGLADTQYF.

V and J are TRBV5-5 and TRBJ1-1; D gene unclear. The CDR3 loop spans 13 amino acids. Germline CDR1 SGHKS, CDR2 YYEKEE (reference sequence). Deletions cut 5 bases from V and 8 bases from J, with 16 bases between. The CDR3 loop is CASSIGLHQEAFF. CDR3 bases: TGTGCCAGCAGTATAGGATTACACCAAGAAGCTTTCTTT.

A few counts support this clonotype. The chain is built from TRBV20-1 and TRBJ2-1, with D perhaps assigned TRBD1 or TRBD2 (5 bases each). V dropped 4 bases and J dropped 7 bases, with 14 bases sitting between them. The CDR3 runs 13 residues. Germline lookup yields CDR1 DFQATT and CDR2 SNEGSKA (reference sequence). The CDR3 nucleotides are TGCAGTGCTACCCCGATGGGGGAGAATGAGCAGTTCTTC. Protein product: CSATPMGENEQFF.

The chain couples TRBV5-1 to TRBJ1-1; 8 positions agree with TRBD1. The CDR3 is made up of 14 amino acids. The V gene's germline CDR1 is SGHRS and CDR2 YFSETQ. V dropped 4 bases and J dropped 3; count of bases not matched to a gene: 5. As DNA, the CDR3 is TGCGCCAGCAGCCGACAGGGGTCTGACACTGAAGCTTTCTTT. Its protein is CASSRQGSDTEAFF.

This rearrangement joins TRBV14 to TRBJ2-2; D remains ambiguous. The V end was cut by 8 bases, the J end by 6 bases, with 7 bases between. Per germline, CDR1 SGHDN and CDR2 FVKESK. The CDR3 covers 11 residues. CDR3 in amino acids: CASQNSGELFF. CDR3 nucleotides: TGTGCCAGCCAGAATTCCGGGGAGCTGTTTTTT.

This clonotype has only a few counts. The rearrangement links TRBV27 to TRBJ2-1, with 9 bases identical to TRBD1. In germline, CDR1 is MNHEY, CDR2 SMNVEV (reference sequence). The junction had 15 bases not matched to a gene; V was cut back by 8 bases and J by 7 bases. This CDR3 region has 16 residues. CDR3 DNA: TGTGCCAGCTTCCGCCCGGGACAGGGTATAGGGAATGAGCAGTTCTTC. It encodes CASFRPGQGIGNEQFF.

A few counts support this clonotype. The rearrangement links TRBV10-3 to TRBJ1-1; D is unclear. The germline V and J ends were trimmed by 3 bases and 0 bases, with 8 bases remaining between them. The CDR3 loop spans 14 amino acids. Germline CDR1 ENHRY, CDR2 SYGVKD. CDR3 sequence reads: CAISDGGMNTEAFF. CDR3 in DNA: TGTGCCATCAGTGATGGTGGCATGAACACTGAAGCTTTCTTT.

The V call is TRBV7-2, the J call TRBJ2-5; TRBD1 matches at 7 bases. The germline V gene encodes CDR1 SGHTA and CDR2 FQGNSA. Trimming removed 6 bases from V and 6 bases from J; junction bases left unmatched: 13. The CDR3 runs 15 residues. CDR3 sequence (DNA): TGTGCCAGCAGTTTTACCCCACAGGGGTTGCAGACCCAGTACTTC. This translates into CASSFTPQGLQTQYF.

This clonotype occurred a few times. J is TRBJ1-2 and V is TRBV12-3 or TRBV12-4; 9 nucleotides match TRBD1. Trimming removed 5 bases from V and 1 base from J; junction bases left unmatched: 2. The CDR3 runs to 14 residues. The CDR3 coding sequence is TGTGCCAGCAGTGGACAGGGGTTTAACTATGGCTACACCTTC. Translation gives CASSGQGFNYGYTF.

The V gene is TRBV18, the J gene TRBJ2-7, with D uncertain. V lost 0 bases, J lost 0 bases, and 6 bases lay in between. CDR3 length: 14 amino acids. The germline CDR1 and CDR2 sequences are KGHSH and LQKENI. The CDR3 is CASSPPGTSYEQYF. The CDR3 DNA reads as TGTGCCAGCTCACCACCAGGAACCTCCTACGAGCAGTACTTC.

This clonotype was recorded at least ten times. V is TRBV5-1 and J is TRBJ1-4; TRBD1 agrees at 7 bases. V lost 8 bases to trimming and J lost 8 bases; unmatched junction nucleotides: 12. CDR3 length: 14 amino acids. Germline V gene sequence: CDR1 SGHRS, CDR2 YFSETQ. The chain's CDR3 is CASARQGVSEKLFF. The CDR3 DNA is TGCGCCAGTGCCAGACAGGGAGTATCGGAAAAACTGTTTTTT. Full variable domain (missing parts from reference TRBV5-1 and TRBJ1-4): KAGVTQTPRYLIKTRGQQVTLSCSPISGHRSVSWYQQTPGQGLQFLFEYFSETQRNKGNFPGRFSGRQFSNSRSEMNVSTLELGDSALYLCASARQGVSEKLFFGSGTQLSVL.

This clonotype was recorded at least ten times. This chain links TRBV7-2 with TRBJ2-7; no clear D gene. V gave up 0 bases and J gave up 2 bases, with 8 bases separating them. The CDR3 has 14 amino acids. CDR1 SGHTA and CDR2 FQGNSA come from the germline V gene. CDR3 DNA: TGTGCCAGCAGCTTAGCGGGTCCCGCCTACGAGCAGTACTTC. It translates to CASSLAGPAYEQYF.

This clonotype has just a few counts. The rearrangement joins TRBV20-1 to TRBJ2-7; either TRBD1 or TRBD2 may supply D (5 bases each). CDR1 DFQATT and CDR2 SNEGSKA come from the germline V gene (reference sequence). The CDR3 sequence is 15 residues long. Trimming removed 1 base from V and 0 bases from J, with 13 bases in between. The CDR3 loop is CSARVTGTSSYEQYF. As DNA, the CDR3 is TGCAGTGCTAGAGTCACGGGGACCAGCTCCTACGAGCAGTACTTC.

The chain carries TRBV6-1 and TRBJ2-1; 11 nucleotides agree with TRBD2. Unmatched junction bases numbered 6, after V lost 7 bases and J lost 7 bases. The CDR3 contains 14 residues. Germline V gives CDR1 MNHNS, CDR2 SASEGT. CDR3 nucleotides: TGTGCCAGCACCCTTAGCGGGGGGGGGAATGAGCAGTTCTTC. Amino acids: CASTLSGGGNEQFF.

This clonotype was seen a handful of times. V is TRBV18 and J is TRBJ2-1, with no clear D. Trimming left V 2 bases short and J 5 bases short, with 13 bases between. The CDR3 sequence is 15 residues long. Looked up from germline, CDR1 is KGHSH and CDR2 is LQKENI. Written as DNA, the CDR3 is TGTGCCAGCTCACCAACAGCTAGTTGGGACAATGAGCAGTTCTTC. Translation: CASSPTASWDNEQFF.

The rearrangement links TRBV9 to TRBJ2-5; 7 bases fit TRBD2. The CDR3 has 17 residues. Germline CDR1 SGDLS, CDR2 YYNGEE. Trimming cost V 0 bases and J 1 base; bases outside gene matches: 9. CDR3 bases: TGTGCCAGCAGCGTAGGGCCTCCGGGACTAAGCCAAGAGACCCAGTACTTC. This codes for CASSVGPPGLSQETQYF.

V and J are TRBV20-1 and TRBJ1-2, with D perhaps matching TRBD1 (6 bases). Germline CDR1 and CDR2: DFQATT and SNEGSKA (reference sequence). This CDR3 region has 14 residues. The V and J ends lost 5 bases and 0 bases respectively, with 13 bases between them. Here the CDR3 reads CSAYREGANYGYTF. In nucleotides, the CDR3 is TGCAGTGCTTACAGGGAGGGGGCTAACTATGGCTACACCTTC.

This clonotype was recorded a few times. The V call is TRBV2, the J call TRBJ2-5; D not certain. CDR3 size: 13 residues. Germline V gene lookup returns CDR1 SNHLY and CDR2 FYNNEI. Trimming pared 1 base from V and 5 bases from J, leaving 8 bases between. CDR3 protein: CASSEVDGETQYF. In nucleotides, the CDR3 is TGTGCCAGCAGTGAAGTAGACGGGGAGACCCAGTACTTC.

V usage is TRBV7-9 and J usage is TRBJ2-4; weak D call: TRBD2 (7 bases). The CDR3 consists of 16 residues. Between the trimmed V and J ends, which lost 2 bases and 0 bases, there was a span of 11 bases. Germline V gene data show CDR1 as SEHNR and CDR2 as FQNEAQ (reference sequence). The CDR3: CASSLRRGLAKNIQYF. DNA of the CDR3: TGTGCCAGCAGCTTACGGCGGGGGCTAGCCAAAAACATTCAGTACTTC.